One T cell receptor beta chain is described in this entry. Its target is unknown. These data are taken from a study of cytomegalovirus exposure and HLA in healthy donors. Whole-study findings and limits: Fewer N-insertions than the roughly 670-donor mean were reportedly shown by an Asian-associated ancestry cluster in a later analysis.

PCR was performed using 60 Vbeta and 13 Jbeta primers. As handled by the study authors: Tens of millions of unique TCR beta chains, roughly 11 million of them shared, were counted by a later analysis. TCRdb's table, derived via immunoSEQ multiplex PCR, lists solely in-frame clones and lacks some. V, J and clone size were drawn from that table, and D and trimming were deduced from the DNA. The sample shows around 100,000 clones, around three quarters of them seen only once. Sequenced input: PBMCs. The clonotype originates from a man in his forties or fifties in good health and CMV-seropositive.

The CDR3 spells CATSRTRDREGETQYF. CDR3 nucleotides: TGTGCCACCAGCAGAACCCGGGACAGGGAAGGAGAGACCCAGTACTTC. This chain joins TRBV15 and TRBJ2-5; 9 bases are shared with TRBD1. Unmatched junction bases numbered 8, after V lost 2 bases and J lost 4 bases. CDR3 length: 16 residues. Per the germline V gene, CDR1 is LNHNV and CDR2 is YYDKDF (reference sequence).